These 15 T cell receptor beta chains came from one sample sequenced in a study of CD8 T cells in ankylosing spondylitis. In TCRdb, the 5' RACE reads were re-called with MiXCR into one record per CDR3 protein. In the table there are roughly 30,000 distinct CDR3 sequences, about 30% of which are singletons. Sequencing was done on a sample of synovial fluid, either unsorted or a sorted T cell fraction (not recorded which). All receptors derive from a male donor with ankylosing spondylitis.

This clonotype showed up just a few times. V is TRBV5-6 and J is TRBJ2-3; D may match TRBD1 or TRBD2 (6 bases each). The CDR3 is made up of 15 amino acids. The V end was cut by 4 bases, the J end by 0 bases, with 12 bases between. CDR1 and CDR2 (germline): SGHDT, YYEEEE. CDR3 sequence (DNA): TGTGCCAGCAGCCCGGGGGCAGGGAGCACAGATACGCAGTATTTT. Its protein is CASSPGAGSTDTQYF.

V and J are TRBV7-9 and TRBJ2-1, with 8 bases that match TRBD1. Looked up from germline, CDR1 is SEHNR and CDR2 is FQNEAQ (reference sequence). The CDR3 length is 16 residues. V gave up 4 bases and J gave up 2 bases; unmatched junction bases: 7. CDR3 loop: CASSSDRDGTYNEQFF. CDR3 nucleotides: TGTGCCAGCAGCTCGGACAGGGACGGTACCTACAATGAGCAGTTCTTC. The variable domain in full, completed from reference TRBV7-9 and TRBJ2-1, reads DTGVSQNPRHKITKRGQNVTFRCDPISEHNRLYWYRQTLGQGPEFLTYFQNEAQLEKSRLLSDRFSAERPKGSFSTLEIQRTEQGDSAMYLCASSSDRDGTYNEQFFGPGTRLTVL.

The chain combines TRBV27 with TRBJ1-1; unclear D gene. Germline loops: CDR1 MNHEY, CDR2 SMNVEV (reference sequence). The V end was cut by 3 bases, the J end by 1 base, with 6 bases between. The CDR3 is 13 residues long. Here the CDR3 DNA reads TGTGCCAGCAGTTTTTACAGGAACACTGAAGCTTTCTTT. It specifies CASSFYRNTEAFF.

The V gene is TRBV7-2, the J gene TRBJ1-2, with TRBD1 as a possible D gene (5 bases). Germline assignment: CDR1 SGHTA and CDR2 FQGNSA. Trimming shortened V by 5 bases and J by 2 bases, and 12 bases separated the two germline ends. The CDR3 has 14 amino acids. The DNA for the CDR3 is TGTGCCAGCAGCGTGGGACGGGGGAACTATGGCTACACCTTC. Translation gives CASSVGRGNYGYTF.

The chain joins TRBV9 to TRBJ2-7; D might be TRBD2 (7 bases). The CDR3 sequence is 14 residues long. V gave up 4 bases and J gave up 3 bases, with 14 bases separating them. Germline lookup yields CDR1 SGDLS and CDR2 YYNGEE. The DNA of the CDR3 is TGTGCCAGCAGCCCGGGGGGCATGGGCTACGAGCAGTACTTC. Translation: CASSPGGMGYEQYF.

The V and J genes are TRBV7-8 and TRBJ2-3; D may be TRBD1 (6 bases). The CDR3 spans 16 residues. The germline V and J ends were trimmed by 4 bases and 2 bases, with 16 bases remaining between them. Germline V CDR1 and CDR2: SGHVS, FQNEAQ. Here the CDR3 DNA reads TGTGCCAGCAGCTCCTTACAGGGTCCGGCCACAGATACGCAGTATTTT. Amino acids: CASSSLQGPATDTQYF.

The chain joins TRBV7-9 to TRBJ2-3; the D is unclear. Deletions cut 1 base from V and 11 bases from J, with 10 bases between. The germline V gene encodes CDR1 SEHNR and CDR2 FQNEAQ (reference sequence). The CDR3 runs 12 residues. The CDR3 region is CASSLEPLGQYF. The DNA for the CDR3 is TGTGCCAGCAGCTTAGAGCCCCTGGGGCAGTATTTT.

The genes are TRBV28 and TRBJ2-5; D call uncertain. CDR1 is MDHEN, CDR2 SYDVKM, per germline. Trimming removed 6 bases at V and 7 bases at J, with 15 bases between. This CDR3 comprises 13 residues. The CDR3 DNA reads as TGTGCCAGCAGCCCCGGTGGCCTTGGGACCCAGTACTTC. Protein: CASSPGGLGTQYF.

This clonotype was recorded many times. This rearrangement joins TRBV20-1 to TRBJ2-1, with 8 bases matching TRBD2. The germline V gene has CDR1 DFQATT and CDR2 SNEGSKA (reference sequence). CDR3 length: 16 residues. The J segment lost 8 bases and the V segment lost 0 bases, leaving 12 bases of the junction unmatched. The CDR3 sequence is CSAREGTSQGIDEQFF. Here the CDR3 DNA reads TGCAGTGCTAGAGAAGGGACTAGTCAGGGAATCGATGAGCAGTTCTTC.

The gene calls are TRBV24-1 and TRBJ2-1; 7 bases agree with TRBD1. Looked up from germline, CDR1 is KGHDR and CDR2 is SFDVKD. This CDR3 is 16 amino acids long. Trimming removed 4 bases from V and 6 bases from J; junction bases left unmatched: 11. As DNA, the CDR3 is TGTGCCACCAGTGACCTGGACAGGTCCAACGGCAATGAGCAGTTCTTC. Its protein product is CATSDLDRSNGNEQFF.

This chain connects TRBV20-1 to TRBJ1-2; D not resolved. Trimming left V 5 bases short and J 9 bases short, with 13 bases between. This CDR3 is built from 11 residues. The germline gives CDR1 DFQATT, CDR2 SNEGSKA (reference sequence). The CDR3 here is CSAGRVRSYTF. CDR3 bases: TGCAGTGCTGGAAGGGTCAGGAGCTACACCTTC.

The chain is built from TRBV20-1 and TRBJ2-1, with D possibly called TRBD1 or TRBD2 (5 bases each). Germline V gene lookup returns CDR1 DFQATT and CDR2 SNEGSKA (reference sequence). Trimming removed 0 bases from V and 16 bases from J, with 16 bases in between. The CDR3 runs 12 residues. The CDR3 reads CSARDEGPGEFF. Here the CDR3 DNA reads TGCAGTGCTAGAGATGAGGGACCCGGCGAATTCTTC.

The chain couples TRBV29-1 to TRBJ2-1, with 9 bases identical to TRBD2. The CDR3 spans 13 residues. CDR1 and CDR2 (germline): SQVTM, ANQGSEA. Trimming removed 5 bases from V and 8 bases from J; junction bases left unmatched: 7. In DNA, the CDR3 is TGCAGCGTTACCGGGACTAGCTTCTATGAGCAGTTCTTC. Translation: CSVTGTSFYEQFF.

This clonotype has at least ten counts. This chain connects TRBV9 to TRBJ2-1; 12 nucleotides agree with TRBD2. The germline CDR1 and CDR2 sequences are SGDLS and YYNGEE. The CDR3 extends over 18 amino acids. With V trimmed by 3 bases and J by 3 bases, 10 bases remained unmatched. The CDR3 protein is CASSAYRLAGDGYNEQFF. The CDR3 DNA follows: TGTGCCAGCAGCGCCTACCGACTAGCGGGAGATGGCTACAATGAGCAGTTCTTC.

This clonotype is labeled medium-sized. The chain recombines TRBV11-2 with TRBJ2-1, with TRBD1 matching 7 bases. CDR3 length: 16 residues. Trimming cost V 5 bases and J 5 bases; bases outside gene matches: 12. Per the germline V gene, CDR1 is SGHAT and CDR2 is FQNNGV. The CDR3 spells CASSPKPGQPDNEQFF. CDR3 coding DNA: TGTGCCAGCAGCCCGAAGCCGGGACAGCCTGACAATGAGCAGTTCTTC.